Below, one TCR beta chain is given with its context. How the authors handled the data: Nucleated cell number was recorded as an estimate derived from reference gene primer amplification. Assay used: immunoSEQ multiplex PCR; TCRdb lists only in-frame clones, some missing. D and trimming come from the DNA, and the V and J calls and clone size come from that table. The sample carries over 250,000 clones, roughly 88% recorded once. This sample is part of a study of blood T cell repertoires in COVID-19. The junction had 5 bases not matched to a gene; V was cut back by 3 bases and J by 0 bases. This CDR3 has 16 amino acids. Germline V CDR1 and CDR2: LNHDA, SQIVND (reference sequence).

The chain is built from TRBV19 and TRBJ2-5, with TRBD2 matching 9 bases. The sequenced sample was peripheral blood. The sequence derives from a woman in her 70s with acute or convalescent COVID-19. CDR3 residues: CASSMGQRGDQETQYF. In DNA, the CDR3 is TGTGCCAGTAGTATGGGCCAGCGGGGGGACCAAGAGACCCAGTACTTC. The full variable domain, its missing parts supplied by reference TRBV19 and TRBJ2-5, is DGGITQSPKYLFRKEGQNVTLSCEQNLNHDAMYWYRQDPGQGLRLIYYSQIVNDFQKGDIAEGYSVSREKKESFPLTVTSAQKNPTAFYLCASSMGQRGDQETQYFGPGTRLLVL.